This entry features one T cell receptor (beta chain) sequence. The data were taken from a study of OX40 agonist ivuxolimab in advanced cancers. Background on the study: As their treatment, patients were administered ivuxolimab, an agonistic anti-OX40 (CD134) antibody. A diagnosis of hepatocellular carcinoma, melanoma, renal cell or head and neck cancer was present in dose-escalation patients.

V shed 3 bases and J shed 13 bases, with 13 bases lying between them. CDR3 length: 13 residues. The germline V gene encodes CDR1 SGHDN and CDR2 FVKESK. The repertoire was sequenced with immunoSEQ multiplex PCR; TCRdb's copy has only in-frame clones and lacks some. The sample holds 92,000 or so clones, about four fifths seen once. The genes are TRBV14 and TRBJ1-6; D is uncertain. Source: CD4+ or CD8+ T cells sorted from blood, taken in a trial of the OX40 agonist ivuxolimab. The sequence was obtained from an adult with an advanced solid tumor such as melanoma, head and neck, liver or kidney cancer. The CDR3 sequence: CASSQSYPGPLHF. CDR3 coding DNA: TGTGCCAGCAGCCAGTCTTACCCCGGGCCCCTCCACTTT.